The text below deals with one T cell receptor beta chain. Generated by immunoSEQ multiplex PCR, the TCRdb table keeps only in-frame clones and is missing some. The data show about 140,000 clones, with over 60% seen just once and roughly 8.9% held by the top ten. The CDR3 totals 13 residues. Trimming shortened V by 5 bases and J by 3 bases, and 10 bases separated the two germline ends. The V gene's germline CDR1 is LNHDA and CDR2 SQIVND (reference sequence). The sample comes from a study of blood T cell repertoires in COVID-19. For the study at large: From T cells, B-cell-depleted T cells, or PBMCs came the material, which was cDNA or gDNA.

This rearrangement joins TRBV19 to TRBJ1-1; no firm D call. The sample was peripheral blood. The TCR sequence derives from a woman aged 45-65 years with active or convalescent COVID-19. This CDR3 is CASSAGRDTEAFF. Written as DNA, the CDR3 is TGTGCCAGTAGTGCGGGAAGAGACACTGAAGCTTTCTTT.